This T cell receptor (beta chain) derives from a study of identical twins. In this sample, this clonotype turned up many times. Mismatch with germline at one junction end may stem from a read error. TCRdb re-derived calls from the 5' RACE reads in MiXCR, one entry per CDR3 protein. In the table there are approximately 700,000 distinct CDR3 sequences, over 5% of which are singletons. CDR1 and CDR2 from the germline V gene are MDHEN and SYDVKM. This CDR3 is built from 17 residues. Sequencing was done on a sample of naive T cells sorted from blood. The clonotype originates from a man aged 18 to 35 in good health. The chain employs TRBV28 and TRBJ2-7; the match to TRBD2 covers 9 bases. The CDR3 protein is CASSSTPWGGRATSTLF. The CDR3 nucleotides are TGTGCCAGCAGTTCCACCCCCTGGGGCGGGAGGGCTACGAGCACCCTCTTC. The whole variable domain, filled in from reference TRBV28 and TRBJ2-7, reads DVKVTQSSRYLVKRTGEKVFLECVQDMDHENMFWYRQDPGLGLRLIYFSYDVKMKEKGDIPEGYSVSREKKERFSLILESASTNQTSMYLCASSSTPWGGRATSTLFGPGTRLTVT.